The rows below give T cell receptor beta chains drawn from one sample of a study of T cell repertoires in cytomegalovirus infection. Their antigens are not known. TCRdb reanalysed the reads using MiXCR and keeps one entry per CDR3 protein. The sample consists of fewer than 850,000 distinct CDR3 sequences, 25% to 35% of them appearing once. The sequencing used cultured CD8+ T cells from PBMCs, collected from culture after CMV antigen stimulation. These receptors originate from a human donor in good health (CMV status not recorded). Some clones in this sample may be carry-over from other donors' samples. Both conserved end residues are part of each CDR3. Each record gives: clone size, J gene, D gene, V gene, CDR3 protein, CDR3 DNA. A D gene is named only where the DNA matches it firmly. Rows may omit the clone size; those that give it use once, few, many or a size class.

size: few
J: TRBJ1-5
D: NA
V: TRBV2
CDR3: CASSDAYNQPQHF
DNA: TGTGCCAGCAGTGATGCTTACAATCAGCCCCAGCATTTT

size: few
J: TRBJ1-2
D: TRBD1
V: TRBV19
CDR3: CASSPRKGAYYGYTF
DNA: TGTGCCAGTAGCCCGCGAAAGGGGGCTTACTATGGCTACACCTTC

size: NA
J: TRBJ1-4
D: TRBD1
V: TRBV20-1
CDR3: CSASRGDRFEKLFF
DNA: TGCAGTGCTAGTCGGGGGGACAGGTTTGAAAAACTGTTTTTT

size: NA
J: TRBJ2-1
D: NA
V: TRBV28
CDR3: CASSLQGMISFSYNEQFF
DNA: TGTGCCAGCAGTTTACAGGGGATGATTTCTTTCTCCTACAATGAGCAGTTCTTC

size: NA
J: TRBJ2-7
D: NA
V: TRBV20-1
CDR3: CSASLFPISYEQYF
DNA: TGCAGTGCTAGTCTTTTCCCGATCTCCTACGAGCAGTACTTC

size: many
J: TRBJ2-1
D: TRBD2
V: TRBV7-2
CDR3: CASSLSGTSAYNEQFF
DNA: TGTGCCAGCAGCTTATCCGGGACTAGCGCCTACAATGAGCAGTTCTTC

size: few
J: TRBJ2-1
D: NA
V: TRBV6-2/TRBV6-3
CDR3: CASSYPELPTGESSYNEQFF
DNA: TGTGCCAGCAGTTACCCTGAACTCCCGACCGGGGAAAGCTCCTACAATGAGCAGTTCTTC

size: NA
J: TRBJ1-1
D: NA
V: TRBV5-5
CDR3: CASSPYIADMNTEAFF
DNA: TGTGCCAGCAGCCCCTACATAGCGGACATGAACACTGAAGCTTTCTTT

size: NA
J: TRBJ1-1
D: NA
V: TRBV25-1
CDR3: CASSELTGTEAFF
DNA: TGTGCCAGCAGTGAATTAACGGGAACTGAAGCTTTCTTT

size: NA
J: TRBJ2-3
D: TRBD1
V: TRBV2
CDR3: CASSEMGQGSTDTQYF
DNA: TGTGCCAGCAGTGAAATGGGACAGGGGAGCACAGATACGCAGTATTTT

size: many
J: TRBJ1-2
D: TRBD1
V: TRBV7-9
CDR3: CASSPPGQGGYTF
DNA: TGTGCCAGCAGCCCGCCGGGACAGGGCGGCTACACCTTC

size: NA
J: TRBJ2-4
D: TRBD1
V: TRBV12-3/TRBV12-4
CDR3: CASSPGQGANF
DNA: TGTGCCAGCAGTCCCGGACAGGGGGCGAACTTC

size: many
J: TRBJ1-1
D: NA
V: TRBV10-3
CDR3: CAISEGPGDTEAFF
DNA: TGTGCCATCAGTGAAGGCCCTGGGGACACTGAAGCTTTCTTT

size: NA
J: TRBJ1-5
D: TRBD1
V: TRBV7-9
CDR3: CASSGERGTGVQPQHF
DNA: TGTGCCAGCAGCGGAGAGCGCGGGACAGGGGTTCAGCCCCAGCATTTT

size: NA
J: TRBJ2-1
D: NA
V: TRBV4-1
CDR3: CASSQVAANYNEQFF
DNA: TGCGCCAGCAGCCAGGTAGCGGCCAACTACAATGAGCAGTTCTTC

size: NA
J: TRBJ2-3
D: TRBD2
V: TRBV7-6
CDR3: CASSNRLAGGPDTQYF
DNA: TGTGCCAGCAGCAATCGACTAGCGGGGGGGCCAGATACGCAGTATTTT

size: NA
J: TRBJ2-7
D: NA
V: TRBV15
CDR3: CATSREDAWDTAYEQYF
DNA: TGTGCCACCAGCAGAGAGGACGCCTGGGACACAGCCTACGAGCAGTACTTC

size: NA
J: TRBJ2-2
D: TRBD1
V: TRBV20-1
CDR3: CSAVGTGGRAGELFF
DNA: TGCAGTGCCGTGGGGACAGGGGGGCGGGCCGGGGAGCTGTTTTTT

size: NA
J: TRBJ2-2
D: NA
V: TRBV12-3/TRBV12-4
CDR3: CAALTSTGELFF
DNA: TGTGCCGCACTCACCAGCACCGGGGAGCTGTTTTTT

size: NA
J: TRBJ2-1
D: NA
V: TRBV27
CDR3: CASALGSSGNEQFF
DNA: TGTGCCAGCGCCCTAGGTAGTTCGGGCAATGAGCAGTTCTTC

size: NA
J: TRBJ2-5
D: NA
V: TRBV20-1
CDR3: CSARVIQETQYF
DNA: TGCAGTGCTAGAGTTATACAAGAGACCCAGTACTTC

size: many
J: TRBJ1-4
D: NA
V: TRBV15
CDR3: CATSREEGTQGWEKLFF
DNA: TGTGCCACCAGCAGAGAAGAGGGCACACAGGGTTGGGAAAAACTGTTTTTT

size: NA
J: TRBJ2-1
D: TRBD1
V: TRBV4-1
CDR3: CASSQPTTGGFEQFF
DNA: TGCGCCAGCAGCCAACCAACCACAGGGGGCTTTGAGCAGTTCTTC

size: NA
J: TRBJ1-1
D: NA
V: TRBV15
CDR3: CATSILHEMNTEAFF
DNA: TGTGCCACCAGCATTCTACACGAGATGAACACTGAAGCTTTCTTT

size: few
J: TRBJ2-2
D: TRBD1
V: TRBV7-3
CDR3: CASSLPKDRGASGELFF
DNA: TGTGCCAGCAGCTTACCGAAGGACAGGGGGGCATCCGGGGAGCTGTTTTTT

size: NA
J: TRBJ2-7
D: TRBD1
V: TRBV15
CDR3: CATSRSPGGNYEQYF
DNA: TGTGCCACCAGCAGATCCCCAGGGGGAAACTACGAGCAGTACTTC

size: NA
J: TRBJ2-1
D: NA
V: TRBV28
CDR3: CASSLRALSPSNEQFF
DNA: TGTGCCAGCAGTTTAAGGGCGCTCAGCCCTTCCAATGAGCAGTTCTTC

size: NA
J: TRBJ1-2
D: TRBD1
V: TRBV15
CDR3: CATSPSGGQGYGYTF
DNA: TGTGCCACCAGCCCATCGGGGGGACAGGGCTATGGCTACACCTTC

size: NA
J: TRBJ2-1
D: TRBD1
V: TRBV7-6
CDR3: CASSSTGGEQFF
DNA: TGTGCCAGCAGCTCGACAGGGGGTGAGCAGTTCTTC

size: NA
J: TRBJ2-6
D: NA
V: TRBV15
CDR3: CATSRDRSSGANVLTF
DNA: TGTGCCACCAGCAGAGATCGGAGCTCTGGGGCCAACGTCCTGACTTTC

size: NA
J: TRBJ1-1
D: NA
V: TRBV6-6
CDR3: CASSIRSMNTEAFF
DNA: TGTGCCAGCAGCATCAGGTCGATGAACACTGAAGCTTTCTTT

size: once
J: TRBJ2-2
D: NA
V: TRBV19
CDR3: CASSIDLRTLFF
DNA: TGTGCCAGTAGTATAGATTTGAGGACCCTGTTTTTT

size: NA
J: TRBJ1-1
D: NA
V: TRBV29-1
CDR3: CSVPTGPNTEAFF
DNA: TGCAGCGTTCCGACAGGCCCGAACACTGAAGCTTTCTTT

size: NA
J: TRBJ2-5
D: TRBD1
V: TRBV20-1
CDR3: CSARPYRSGTGGARYQETQYF
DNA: TGCAGTGCTAGACCTTACCGCTCCGGGACAGGGGGCGCGCGGTACCAAGAGACCCAGTACTTC

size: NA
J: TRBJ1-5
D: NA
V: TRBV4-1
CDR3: CASSQGMNSNQPQHF
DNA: TGCGCCAGCAGCCAAGGTATGAATAGCAATCAGCCCCAGCATTTT

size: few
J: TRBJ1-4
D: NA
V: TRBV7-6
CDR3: CASSLLAKTNEKLFF
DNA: TGTGCCAGCAGCTTGTTGGCCAAGACTAATGAAAAACTGTTTTTT

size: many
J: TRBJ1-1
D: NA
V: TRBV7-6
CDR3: CASSLKSGESMNTEAFF
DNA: TGTGCCAGCAGCTTAAAGTCCGGAGAAAGCATGAACACTGAAGCTTTCTTT

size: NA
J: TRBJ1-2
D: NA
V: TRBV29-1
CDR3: CSVPGRIDGYTF
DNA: TGCAGCGTACCAGGGAGAATTGATGGCTACACCTTC

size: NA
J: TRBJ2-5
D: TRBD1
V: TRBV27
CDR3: CASSLLTGDETQYF
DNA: TGTGCCAGCAGTTTATTGACAGGGGATGAGACCCAGTACTTC

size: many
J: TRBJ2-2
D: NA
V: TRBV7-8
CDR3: CASSPRTGGDTGELFF
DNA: TGTGCCAGCAGCCCCAGGACAGGAGGGGACACCGGGGAGCTGTTTTTT

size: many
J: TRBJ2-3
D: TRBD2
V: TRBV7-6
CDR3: CASSDPVLITSGGAGDTQYF
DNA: TGTGCCAGCAGTGACCCCGTCCTAATTACTAGCGGGGGGGCCGGGGATACGCAGTATTTT

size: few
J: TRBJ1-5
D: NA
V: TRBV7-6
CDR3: CASSLGGQGQPQHF
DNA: TGTGCCAGCAGCTTAGGAGGGCAGGGTCAGCCCCAGCATTTT

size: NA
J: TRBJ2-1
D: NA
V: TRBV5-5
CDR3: CASNRYPGQLSSYNEQFF
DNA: TGTGCCAGCAACCGTTACCCGGGACAACTGAGCTCCTACAATGAGCAGTTCTTC

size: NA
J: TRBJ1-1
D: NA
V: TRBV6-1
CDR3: CASSRTLEAFF
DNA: TGTGCCAGCAGTCGAACACTTGAAGCTTTCTTT

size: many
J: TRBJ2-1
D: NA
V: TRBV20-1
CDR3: CSAKTGGTSYNEQFF
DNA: TGCAGTGCTAAGACTGGGGGGACTTCCTACAATGAGCAGTTCTTC

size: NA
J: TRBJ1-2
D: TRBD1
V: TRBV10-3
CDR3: CAMQGTANYGYTF
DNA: TGTGCCATGCAGGGGACAGCTAACTATGGCTACACCTTC

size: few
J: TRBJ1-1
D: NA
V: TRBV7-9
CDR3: CASSLMTDTEAFF
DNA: TGTGCCAGCAGCTTAATGACCGACACTGAAGCTTTCTTT

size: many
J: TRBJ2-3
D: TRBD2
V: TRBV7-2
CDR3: CASSTTSGGADTQYF
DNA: TGTGCCAGCAGCACGACTAGCGGGGGGGCAGATACGCAGTATTTT

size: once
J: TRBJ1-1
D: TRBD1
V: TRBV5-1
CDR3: CASSLGTGGPAFF
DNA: TGCGCCAGCAGCTTGGGGACAGGGGGACCCGCTTTCTTT

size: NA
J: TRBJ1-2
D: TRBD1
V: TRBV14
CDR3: CASSQENRGHRGYGYTF
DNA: TGTGCCAGCAGCCAAGAAAATCGGGGGCACAGGGGCTATGGCTACACCTTC

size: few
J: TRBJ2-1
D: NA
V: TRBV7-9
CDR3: CASSLEAYNEQFF
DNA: TGTGCCAGCAGCTTAGAAGCCTACAATGAGCAGTTCTTC

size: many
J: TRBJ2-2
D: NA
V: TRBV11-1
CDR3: CASSLRSTGTTNTGELFF
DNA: TGTGCCAGCAGCCTAAGATCGACCGGGACAACGAACACCGGGGAGCTGTTTTTT

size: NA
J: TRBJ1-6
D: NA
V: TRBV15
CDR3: CATSRDGRANNSPLHF
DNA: TGTGCCACCAGCAGAGACGGCAGGGCCAATAATTCACCCCTCCACTTT

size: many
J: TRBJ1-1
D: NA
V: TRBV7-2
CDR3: CASSDLSTGQTEAFF
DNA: TGTGCCAGCAGCGATCTTTCGACAGGTCAGACTGAAGCTTTCTTT

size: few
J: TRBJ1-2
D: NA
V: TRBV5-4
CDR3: CASSLFGEGQKGYTF
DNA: TGTGCCAGCAGCTTATTCGGAGAGGGGCAGAAGGGCTACACCTTC

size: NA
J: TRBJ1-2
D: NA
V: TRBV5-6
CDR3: CASSPFRDATYRTYGYTF
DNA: TGTGCCAGCAGCCCCTTCCGGGACGCCACTTACCGAACCTATGGCTACACCTTC

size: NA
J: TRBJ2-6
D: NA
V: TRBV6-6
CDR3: CASSRGGYSSGANVLTF
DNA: TGTGCCAGCTCTCGGGGTGGCTACTCTTCTGGGGCCAACGTCCTGACTTTC

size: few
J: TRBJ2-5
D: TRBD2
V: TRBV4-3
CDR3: CASSQEGTNQETQYF
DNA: TGCGCCAGCAGCCAAGAAGGGACTAACCAAGAGACCCAGTACTTC

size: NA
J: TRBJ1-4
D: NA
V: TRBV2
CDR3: CAGGRATNEKLFF
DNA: TGTGCCGGGGGACGGGCAACTAATGAAAAACTGTTTTTT